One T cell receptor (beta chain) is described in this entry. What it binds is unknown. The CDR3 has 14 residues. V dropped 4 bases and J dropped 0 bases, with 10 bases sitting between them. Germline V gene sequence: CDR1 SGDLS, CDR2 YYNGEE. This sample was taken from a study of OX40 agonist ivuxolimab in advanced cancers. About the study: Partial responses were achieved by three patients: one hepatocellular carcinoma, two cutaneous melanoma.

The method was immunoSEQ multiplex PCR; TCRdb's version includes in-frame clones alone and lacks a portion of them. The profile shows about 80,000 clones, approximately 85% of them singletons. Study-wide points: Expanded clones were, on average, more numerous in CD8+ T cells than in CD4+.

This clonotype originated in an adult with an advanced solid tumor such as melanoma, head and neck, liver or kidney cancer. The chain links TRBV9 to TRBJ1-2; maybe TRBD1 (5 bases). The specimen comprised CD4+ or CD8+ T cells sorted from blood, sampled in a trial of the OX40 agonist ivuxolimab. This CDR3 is CASSRDGANYGYTF. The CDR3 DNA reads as TGTGCCAGCAGCCGGGACGGAGCTAACTATGGCTACACCTTC.